Ten or more counts support the clone carrying this T cell receptor beta chain. The data were taken from a study of blood T cell repertoires in COVID-19. Overall study: COVID-19 samples, acute and convalescent, were from the United States, Italy and Spain. Nucleic acid was either cDNA or gDNA, and it came from T cells, B-cell-depleted T cells, or PBMCs.

Source study methods: For nucleated cells, counts were estimated from reference gene primer amplification. Produced via immunoSEQ multiplex PCR; TCRdb's table is partial and in-frame only. V, J and clone size reflect that table, while D and trimming were determined from the DNA. Among tens of thousands of clones listed, approximately 79% were seen once. The source material was peripheral blood. The clonotype comes from a woman aged 50 to 60 with acute or convalescent COVID-19.

CDR3 sequence reads: CASSHSYEQYF. The CDR3 DNA reads TGTGCCAGCAGCCATTCCTACGAGCAGTACTTC. The V gene is TRBV6-6, the J gene TRBJ2-7; no clear D gene. Germline V gene sequence: CDR1 MNHNY, CDR2 SVGAGI (reference sequence). The CDR3 runs to 11 residues. V was shortened by 6 bases and J by 1 base, with 4 bases between the two germline ends.